The TCR beta chain under discussion was sequenced for a study of naive and memory T cell subsets. Amplification of ligated cDNA took four PCR rounds with SP2 and nested alpha and beta constant primers. Blood and skin TCR RNA was reverse transcribed with alpha and beta constant primers. TCRdb itself ran the UMI-ligation and nested PCR reads through MiXCR, one entry per CDR3 protein. The sample holds some 30,000 distinct CDR3 sequences, 5.5% to 7.5% seen once. The ends were cut back, 4 bases at V and 0 bases at J, with 9 bases in the middle. This CDR3 has 15 residues. Per the germline V gene, CDR1 is SGHTA and CDR2 is FQGNSA. This clonotype turned up a few times. The treatment denotes: skin biopsy from PPD injection site in Mantoux-positive individual. The library had UMIs added by 3' ligation of an oligonucleotide to TCR cDNA.

This rearrangement joins TRBV7-2 to TRBJ1-4, with D possibly matching TRBD1 (5 bases). Here the sequenced sample was skin, taken from a tuberculin skin test site. The sequence came from an adult in good health. The CDR3: CASSWGDATNEKLFF. CDR3 bases: TGTGCCAGCAGCTGGGGGGATGCAACTAATGAAAAACTGTTTTTT.